One sample yielded the 17 T cell receptor beta chains listed below, sequenced in a study of T cells in Graves' hyperthyroidism and ophthalmopathy. The source material, RNA transcripts, was used to amplify TCR beta CDR3 regions. TCR CDR3 regions were first amplified by RT-PCR with HTBI primers. TCRdb re-derived calls from the multiplex PCR reads in MiXCR, one entry per CDR3 protein. The data contain about 840,000 distinct CDR3 sequences, roughly 37% of them singletons. Sequencing was carried out using blood. The receptors originated from a young man with Graves' hyperthyroidism.

This clonotype was counted between two and nine times. The CDR3 reads CSARHRQGNTEAFF. For the CDR3, the DNA is TGCAGTGCTAGACATAGACAGGGGAACACTGAAGCTTTCTTT. V gene TRBV20-1 combines with J gene TRBJ1-1, with TRBD1 matching over 7 bases. Losses at the gene ends were 2 bases for V and 1 base for J; bases not matched to a gene: 4. Germline loops: CDR1 DFQATT, CDR2 SNEGSKA (reference sequence). This CDR3 spans 14 amino acids.

In this sample, this clonotype turned up a few times. The J gene is TRBJ2-7, the V gene TRBV7-8, with TRBD2 as a possible D gene (7 bases). This CDR3 spans 18 amino acids. Germline values: CDR1 SGHVS, CDR2 FQNEAQ. Trimming stripped 1 base from V and 7 bases from J, with 26 bases between. This CDR3 reads CASSLVGGALPPTSEQYF. For the CDR3, the DNA is TGTGCCAGCAGCTTAGTGGGGGGGGCCTTACCCCCAACGAGTGAGCAGTACTTC. Variable domain in full (rest from reference TRBV7-8 and TRBJ2-7): GAGVSQSPRYKVAKRGQDVALRCDPISGHVSLFWYQQALGQGPEFLTYFQNEAQLDKSGLPSDRFFAERPEGSVSTLKIQRTQQEDSAVYLCASSLVGGALPPTSEQYFGPGTRLTVT.

This clonotype was counted at least ten times. The chain uses TRBV29-1 and TRBJ2-5; 9 bases are shared with TRBD1. The CDR3 length is 14 residues. CDR1 and CDR2 from the germline V gene are SQVTM and ANQGSEA. J gave up 4 bases and V 8 bases, and 11 bases lay outside the gene matches. CDR3 residues: CSLTGDRDIETQYF. The CDR3, as DNA: TGCAGCCTGACGGGGGACAGGGATATAGAGACCCAGTACTTC.

With regard to this clonotype: Relative to the germline gene, one junction end is altered; a read error may explain this. The chain is built from TRBV10-3 and TRBJ2-7, with D possibly matching TRBD1 (5 bases). CDR1 ENHRY and CDR2 SYGVKD come from the germline V gene. The CDR3 sequence is 12 residues long. The CDR3 protein is CAGRTDTYGQYF. CDR3 in DNA: TGTGCCGGAAGGACGGACACCTACGGGCAGTACTTC.

As concerns this clonotype: The junction and the germline gene differ at one end; a read error may be behind it. This rearrangement joins TRBV5-4 to TRBJ1-1; TRBD1 agrees at 8 bases. In germline, CDR1 is SGHNT, CDR2 YYREEE (reference sequence). The CDR3 covers 13 residues. CDR3 bases: TGCGCCAGCAGCCGCCCGACAGGGGCTGAAGCTTTCTTT. It yields the protein CASSRPTGAEAFF.

V usage is TRBV4-1 and J usage is TRBJ1-2; D is unresolved. CDR3 length: 15 residues. V dropped 0 bases and J dropped 0 bases, with 8 bases sitting between them. Germline-derived CDR1 and CDR2 are MGHRA and YSYEKL. The CDR3 DNA is TGCGCCAGCAGCCAAGAGCCCACTCCTAACTATGGCTACACCTTC. This translates into CASSQEPTPNYGYTF.

This clonotype was detected ten times or more. The chain links TRBV29-1 to TRBJ1-1; 10 nucleotides line up with TRBD1. Germline V gene data show CDR1 as SQVTM and CDR2 as ANQGSEA. The V and J ends lost 1 base and 4 bases, in that order; junction bases with no gene match: 0. This CDR3 comprises 13 residues. The CDR3 loop is CSVEGTGGTEAFF. CDR3 nucleotides: TGCAGCGTTGAAGGGACAGGGGGCACTGAAGCTTTCTTT.

This clonotype was recorded many times. The V gene is TRBV25-1, the J gene TRBJ1-1, with 9 bases matching TRBD1. There are 14 residues in the CDR3. From germline, CDR1 is MGHDK and CDR2 SYGVNS. The junction had 7 bases not matched to a gene; V was cut back by 4 bases and J by 7 bases. CDR3 sequence (DNA): TGTGCCAGCAGTGCGTTACAGGGGGCCCATGAAGCTTTCTTT. The encoded protein is CASSALQGAHEAFF.

The chain joins TRBV10-3 to TRBJ2-7; D may be TRBD1 (6 bases). The ends were cut back, 6 bases at V and 9 bases at J, with 15 bases in the middle. The CDR3 has 12 amino acids. Germline CDR1 and CDR2: ENHRY and SYGVKD. CDR3 region: CAISGTQARQYF. In nucleotides, the CDR3 is TGTGCCATCAGCGGGACACAGGCGAGGCAGTACTTC.

A word on this clonotype: Just one base apart from a much larger clone, this may be a read error. This chain connects TRBV20-1 to TRBJ2-5; D gene ambiguous. This CDR3 is built from 10 residues. Germline loops: CDR1 DFQATT, CDR2 SNEGSKA (reference sequence). CDR3 DNA sequence: TGCAGTGCTGGCTATGAGATCCAGTACTTC. Translating gives CSAGYEIQYF.

This clonotype was counted a few times. The chain joins TRBV11-2 to TRBJ2-5, with 13 bases matching TRBD2. CDR1 is SGHAT, CDR2 FQNNGV, per germline. V dropped 5 bases and J dropped 4; count of bases not matched to a gene: 4. The CDR3 spans 15 residues. DNA for the CDR3: TGTGCCAGCAGCCAGGGGACTAGCGGGACAGAGACCCAGTACTTC. This gives the protein CASSQGTSGTETQYF.

The chain joins TRBV12-3 or TRBV12-4 to TRBJ2-7; the D is unclear. The ends were cut back, 8 bases at V and 5 bases at J, with 10 bases in the middle. This CDR3 is 11 amino acids long. For the CDR3, the DNA is TGTGCCAGCGCTCATGGCAACGAGCAGTACTTC. Its protein is CASAHGNEQYF.

This clonotype occurred many times. The chain is built from TRBV7-6 and TRBJ1-4; the match to TRBD1 covers 10 bases. The CDR3 runs to 13 residues. Germline CDR1 is SGHVS and CDR2 is FNYEAQ. V trimming: 8 bases; J trimming: 3 bases; junction bases outside the gene matches: 0. The CDR3 DNA sequence: TGTGCCAGCGGGACAGGGGCTAATGAAAAACTGTTTTTT. Residues: CASGTGANEKLFF.

The rearrangement joins TRBV29-1 to TRBJ2-7, with D perhaps TRBD2 (6 bases). Germline V CDR1 and CDR2: SQVTM, ANQGSEA. CDR3 length: 11 amino acids. Trimming took 6 bases from V and 5 from J, leaving 11 bases between them. This CDR3 reads CSVGSWDEQYF. CDR3 DNA sequence: TGCAGCGTCGGGAGTTGGGACGAGCAGTACTTC.

This clonotype was seen a handful of times. The chain carries TRBV5-5 and TRBJ1-2; 8 bases agree with TRBD1. Per germline, CDR1 SGHKS and CDR2 YYEKEE (reference sequence). Trimming cost V 1 base and J 6 bases; bases outside gene matches: 8. The CDR3 runs 15 residues. DNA of the CDR3: TGTGCCAGCAGCTTGTTGGTGACAGGGGTACATGGCTACACCTTC. The encoded protein is CASSLLVTGVHGYTF.

A few counts support this clonotype. The gene calls are TRBV5-4 and TRBJ1-2, with D uncertain. CDR3 length: 13 residues. Germline loops: CDR1 SGHNT, CDR2 YYREEE (reference sequence). V was clipped by 0 bases and J by 8 bases, with 11 bases between them. The CDR3 DNA sequence: TGTGCCAGCAGCTTGGGAGGTGATCGGGGCTACACCTTC. Residues: CASSLGGDRGYTF.

V is TRBV9 and J is TRBJ1-1, with D unresolved. Trimming took off 2 bases at V and 3 bases at J, with 14 bases between the two ends. This CDR3 comprises 15 residues. Germline assignment: CDR1 SGDLS and CDR2 YYNGEE. CDR3 in DNA: TGTGCCAGCAGCGTTAGCGGCAGGACGCACACTGAAGCTTTCTTT. It yields the protein CASSVSGRTHTEAFF.